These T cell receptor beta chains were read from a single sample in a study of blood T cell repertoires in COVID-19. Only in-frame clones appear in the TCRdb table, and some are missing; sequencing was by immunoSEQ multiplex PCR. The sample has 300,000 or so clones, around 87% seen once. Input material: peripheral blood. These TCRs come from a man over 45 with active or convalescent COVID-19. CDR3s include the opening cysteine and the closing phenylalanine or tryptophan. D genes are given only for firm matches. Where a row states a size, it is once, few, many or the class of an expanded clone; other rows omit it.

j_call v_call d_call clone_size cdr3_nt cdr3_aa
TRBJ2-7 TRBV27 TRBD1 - TGTGCCAGCAGTTTATCGGGACAGGGGTCCTACGAGCAGTACTTC CASSLSGQGSYEQYF
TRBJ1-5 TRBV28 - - TGTGCCAGCAGTTTATTCTCTCAGCAGCCCCAGCATTTT CASSLFSQQPQHF
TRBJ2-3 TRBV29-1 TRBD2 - TGCAGCGTTGAACGTCACGGGACTAGCAGCACAGATACGCAGTATTTT CSVERHGTSSTDTQYF
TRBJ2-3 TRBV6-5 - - TGTGCCAGCAGTTACAGGGGAAGCCTGACAGATACGCAGTATTTT CASSYRGSLTDTQYF
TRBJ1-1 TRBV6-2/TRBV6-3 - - TGTGCCAGCAGCCGGGGACAGAACACTGAAGCTTTCTTT CASSRGQNTEAFF
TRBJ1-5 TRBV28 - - TGTGCCAGCAGTTTATATGAGAGGTCCCAGCATTTT CASSLYERSQHF
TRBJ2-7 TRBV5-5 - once TGTGCCAGCAGCTTGGAGGGGCGAGCCACCTACGAGCAGTACTTC CASSLEGRATYEQYF
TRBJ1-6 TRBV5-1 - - TGCGCCAGCAGCTTACGGGCAGGGGTCAATTCACCCCTCCACTTT CASSLRAGVNSPLHF
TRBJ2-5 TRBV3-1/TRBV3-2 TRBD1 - TGTGCCAGCAGCCCCCGACAGGGTTGGACGGAGACCCAGTACTTC CASSPRQGWTETQYF
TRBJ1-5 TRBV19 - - TGTGCCAGTAGTCCCCGACACAGCAATCAGCCCCAGCATTTT CASSPRHSNQPQHF
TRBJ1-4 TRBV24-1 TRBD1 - TGTGCCACCAGTGCAGGGACAGGGCGTAATGAAAAACTGTTTTTT CATSAGTGRNEKLFF
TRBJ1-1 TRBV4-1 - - TGCGCCAGCAGCCCCCCCCTGGGACAGAACACTGAAGCTTTCTTT CASSPPLGQNTEAFF
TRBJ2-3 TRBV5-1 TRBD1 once TGCGCCAGCAGCGTGGACAGGGTCACGCAGTATTTT CASSVDRVTQYF
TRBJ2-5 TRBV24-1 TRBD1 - TGTGCCACCAGGGCCACAGGGGGCCCAGAGACCCAGTACTTC CATRATGGPETQYF
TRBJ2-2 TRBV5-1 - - TGCGCCAGCAGCTTGGCTAACACCGGGGAGCTGTTTTTT CASSLANTGELFF
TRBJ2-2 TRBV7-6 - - TGTGCCAGCAGCTTAGAGGAAGGGGCGGCGTTGAACACCGGGGAGCTGTTTTTT CASSLEEGAALNTGELFF
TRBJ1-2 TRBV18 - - TGTGCCAGCTCACCACGGGCAGACGTTAACTATGGCTACACCTTC CASSPRADVNYGYTF
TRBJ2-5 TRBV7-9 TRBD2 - TGTGCCAGCAGCTTAGGCAGTGGGAGGGACCAAGAGACCCAGTACTTC CASSLGSGRDQETQYF
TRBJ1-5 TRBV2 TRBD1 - TGTGCCAGCAGCGGAACAGGGGATCAGCCCCAGCATTTT CASSGTGDQPQHF
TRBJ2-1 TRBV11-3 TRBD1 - TGTGCCAGCAGCATAGGGACAGGCTCCTACAATGAGCAGTTCTTC CASSIGTGSYNEQFF
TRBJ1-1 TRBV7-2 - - TGTGCCAGCAGCTTAACAGGGTATCATCCTGAAGCTTTCTTT CASSLTGYHPEAFF
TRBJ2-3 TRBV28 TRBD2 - TGTGCCAGCAGTTTGGCGGGGGGGGGCAGGAATACGCAGTATTTT CASSLAGGGRNTQYF
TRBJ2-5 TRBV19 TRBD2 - TGTGCCAGTAGCCACCGAGAGGGACTAGCGGAAGAGACCCAGTACTTC CASSHREGLAEETQYF
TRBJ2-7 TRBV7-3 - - TGTGCCAGCAGCCCCTCCGGGTCAGATAACTACGAGCAGTACTTC CASSPSGSDNYEQYF
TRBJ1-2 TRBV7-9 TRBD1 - TGTGCCAGCAGCTTAGGACAGGGTATTGACTATGGCTACACCTTC CASSLGQGIDYGYTF
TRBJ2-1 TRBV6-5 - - TGTGCCAGCAGTTCACAGGGCATCGATGAGCAGTTCTTC CASSSQGIDEQFF
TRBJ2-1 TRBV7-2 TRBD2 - TGTGCCAGCAGTCCTTCTGTAGCGGGAGGGGACAATGAGCAGTTCTTC CASSPSVAGGDNEQFF
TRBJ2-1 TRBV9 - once TGTGCCAGCAGCGTAGGGGGAGCGGGCAGCTCCTACAATGAGCAGTTCTTC CASSVGGAGSSYNEQFF
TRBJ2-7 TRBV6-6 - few TGTGCCAGCAGCTCACCCAGGGGGGCTTCCTACGAGCAGTACTTC CASSSPRGASYEQYF
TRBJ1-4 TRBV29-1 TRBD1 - TGCAGCTCCAGACAGGGAGATGAAAAACTGTTTTTT CSSRQGDEKLFF
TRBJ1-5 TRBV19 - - TGTGCCAGTAATACTGTTCGGAATCAGCCCCAGCATTTT CASNTVRNQPQHF
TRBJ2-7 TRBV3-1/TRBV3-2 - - TGTGCCAGCAGCCAACAGGTCGAGCAGTACTTC CASSQQVEQYF
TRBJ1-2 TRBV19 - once TGTGCCAGTAGTAGGCAGGGCAGGGGCTATGGCTACACCTTC CASSRQGRGYGYTF
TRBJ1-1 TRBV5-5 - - TGTGCCAGCAGCTTTCAAATGAACACTGAAGCTTTCTTT CASSFQMNTEAFF
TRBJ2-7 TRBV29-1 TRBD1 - TGCAGCGTTGAGTTATGGACAGGGGACGAGCAGTACTTC CSVELWTGDEQYF
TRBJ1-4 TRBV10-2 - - TGCGCCAGCAGTGAACCAGGGATGAGCGAAAAACTGTTTTTT CASSEPGMSEKLFF
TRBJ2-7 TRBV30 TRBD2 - TGTGCCTGGAGAAAAACTAGCGCCGGCGAGCAGTACTTC CAWRKTSAGEQYF
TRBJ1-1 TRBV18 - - TGTGCCAGCTCACCAGGGACAACGCTGAACACTGAAGCTTTCTTT CASSPGTTLNTEAFF
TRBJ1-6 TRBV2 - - TGTGCCAGCAACAGGGATTCACCCCTCCACTTT CASNRDSPLHF
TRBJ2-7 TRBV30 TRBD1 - TGTGCCTGCCGGGACAGGGGGTTCCACGAGCAGTACTTC CACRDRGFHEQYF
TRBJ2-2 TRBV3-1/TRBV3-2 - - TGTGCCAGCAGCCCCGTCGGGAGAGCCGCGAACACCGGGGAGCTGTTTTTT CASSPVGRAANTGELFF
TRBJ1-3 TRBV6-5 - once TGTGCCAGCAGTAAGGACAGATGGGGAAGCACCATATATTTT CASSKDRWGSTIYF